This T cell receptor beta chain was profiled in a study of T cell responses to AZD1222 COVID-19 vaccine. Notes on the study in general: Clonal diversity was possibly underestimated, and the donors were mostly white British, with more females.

This CDR3 contains 16 residues. Germline CDR1 MDHEN, CDR2 SYDVKM. The trim removed 6 bases at V and 4 bases at J, leaving 14 bases unmatched. TCRdb keeps only in-frame clones here, not all; method: immunoSEQ multiplex PCR. The sample has 95,000 to 150,000 clones; around 92% are singletons. Comments on this clone: Its matching antigen is unknown.

The TCR originated in an adult in good health. The sample here was peripheral blood, taken on day 0 of AZD1222 vaccination. The rearrangement uses TRBV28 and TRBJ1-2; 7 bases are shared with TRBD1. The CDR3 bases are TGTGCCAGCAGCCTAAAGGGACAGACCCGTGGCTATGGCTACACCTTC. This encodes CASSLKGQTRGYGYTF.